Below, one T cell receptor (beta chain) is given with its context. Here immunoSEQ multiplex PCR was the method, and the copy in TCRdb shows in-frame clones only, minus some. Of under 25,000 clones in the sample, around three quarters were seen once. This specimen belongs to a study of OX40 agonist ivuxolimab in advanced cancers. The germline gives CDR1 SGHRS, CDR2 YFSETQ. The CDR3 covers 15 residues. The V gene lost 0 bases and the J gene lost 2 bases, with 6 bases spanning the gap. The sample consisted of CD4+ or CD8+ T cells sorted from blood, taken in a trial of the OX40 agonist ivuxolimab. This chain connects TRBV5-1 to TRBJ2-6; no reliable D call. The TCR sequence derives from an adult with an advanced solid tumor such as melanoma, head and neck, liver or kidney cancer. CDR3 nucleotide sequence: TGCGCCAGCAGCTTGGGGAGTACTGGGGCCAACGTCCTGACTTTC. Its translation is CASSLGSTGANVLTF.